This T cell receptor beta chain was sequenced for a study of blood T cell repertoires in COVID-19. As for the study in general: The origin of the acute and convalescent COVID-19 samples was the United States, Italy and Spain. The cDNA or gDNA used as material had been derived from T cells, B-cell-depleted T cells, or PBMCs.

The CDR3 has 13 residues. The J segment lost 4 bases and the V segment lost 2 bases, leaving 2 bases of the junction unmatched. From germline, CDR1 is SGHRS and CDR2 YFSETQ. Original processing notes: Reference gene primer amplification in the assay estimated nucleated cell counts. Generated by immunoSEQ multiplex PCR, the TCRdb table keeps only in-frame clones and is missing some. That table furnishes V, J and clone size, whereas the DNA furnished D and trimming. The sample includes about 100,000 clones, approximately 79% of them seen just once. The sample consisted of peripheral blood. This TCR was recovered from a woman older than 75 with active or convalescent COVID-19. The chain combines TRBV5-1 with TRBJ1-1, with 7 bases aligning to TRBD1. CDR3 sequence (DNA): TGCGCCAGCAGCTTCGGGACAGCCACTGAAGCTTTCTTT. It translates to CASSFGTATEAFF.